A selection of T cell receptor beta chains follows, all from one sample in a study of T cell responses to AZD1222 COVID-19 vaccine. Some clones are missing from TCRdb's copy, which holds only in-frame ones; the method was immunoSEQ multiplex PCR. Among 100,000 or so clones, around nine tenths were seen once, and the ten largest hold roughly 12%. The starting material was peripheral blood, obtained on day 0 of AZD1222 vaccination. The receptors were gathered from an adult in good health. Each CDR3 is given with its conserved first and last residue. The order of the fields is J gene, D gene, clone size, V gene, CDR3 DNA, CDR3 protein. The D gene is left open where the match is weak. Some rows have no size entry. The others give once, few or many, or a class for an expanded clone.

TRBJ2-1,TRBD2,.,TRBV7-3,TGTGCCAGCAGCTTGACTACAACGGGACTAGCGGGAGCAAATGAGCAGTTCTTC,CASSLTTTGLAGANEQFF
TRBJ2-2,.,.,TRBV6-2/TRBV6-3,TGTGCCAGCAGTTCCCTCGCGGGTACCGGGGAGCTGTTTTTT,CASSSLAGTGELFF
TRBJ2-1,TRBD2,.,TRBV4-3,TGCGCCAGCAGCCAACAGTCTAGCGGGAGCTCCTACAATGAGCAGTTCTTC,CASSQQSSGSSYNEQFF
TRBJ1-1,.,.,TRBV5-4,TGTGCCAGCAGCCCGGGGCGGGTGCCGAACACTGAAGCTTTCTTT,CASSPGRVPNTEAFF
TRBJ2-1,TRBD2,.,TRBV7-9,TGTGCCAGCAGCACACTCAAAGCGGGGAACTCCTACAATGAGCAGTTCTTC,CASSTLKAGNSYNEQFF
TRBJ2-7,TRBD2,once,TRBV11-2,TGTGCCAGCAGCTTAGCGGGACTAGCGGCCTCGATGGGCGAGCAGTACTTC,CASSLAGLAASMGEQYF
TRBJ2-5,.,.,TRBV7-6,TGTGCCAGCAGCGTAATAGCGACGCAAGGAGGGGAGACCCAGTACTTC,CASSVIATQGGETQYF
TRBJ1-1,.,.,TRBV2,TGTGCCAGCAGGTGGACAGCCGAAGCTTTCTTT,CASRWTAEAFF
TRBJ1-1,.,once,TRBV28,TGTGCCAGCAGTTTATGGGGAGGGGGAGGTGGTGAAGCTTTCTTT,CASSLWGGGGGEAFF
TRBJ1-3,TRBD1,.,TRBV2,TGTGCCAGCAGTGAAAGGGGACAGGGGGCCCTCTCTGGAAACACCATATATTTT,CASSERGQGALSGNTIYF
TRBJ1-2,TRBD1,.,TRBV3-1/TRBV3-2,TGTGCCAGCAGCTCCAACATTCGACCGGGACAGGGGTATGGCTACACCTTC,CASSSNIRPGQGYGYTF
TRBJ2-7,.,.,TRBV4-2,TGTGCCAGCAGCCCCCCCGCGGAGGCCCACTACGAGCAGTACTTC,CASSPPAEAHYEQYF
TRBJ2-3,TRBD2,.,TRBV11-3,TGTGCCAGCAGCTTGGACATGACTAGCGGGAGGCCGGGTACGCAGTATTTT,CASSLDMTSGRPGTQYF
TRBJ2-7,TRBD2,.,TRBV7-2,TGTGCCAGCAGCAGGAGAGGGGGGACTAGCGTTTCCTACGAGCAGTACTTC,CASSRRGGTSVSYEQYF
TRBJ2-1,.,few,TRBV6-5,TGTGCCAGCAGAATCCTAGCAAGAGGTGAGCAGTTCTTC,CASRILARGEQFF
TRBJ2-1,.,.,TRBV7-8,TGTGCCAGCGGCCTGACTAGCTCCTACAATGAGCAGTTCTTC,CASGLTSSYNEQFF
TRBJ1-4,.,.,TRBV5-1,TGCGCCAGCAGCCCTTCCAGGCTAACTAATGAAAAACTGTTTTTT,CASSPSRLTNEKLFF
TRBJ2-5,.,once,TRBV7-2,TGTGCCAGCAGAAACCGGGGTCGGGAGACCCAGTACTTC,CASRNRGRETQYF
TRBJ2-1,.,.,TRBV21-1,TGTGCCAGCAGCAGAAAGGACAATGAGCAGTTCTTC,CASSRKDNEQFF
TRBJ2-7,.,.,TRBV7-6,TGTGCCAGCAGCTTATTATCCAGGGACCACGAGCAGTACTTC,CASSLLSRDHEQYF
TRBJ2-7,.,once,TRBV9,TGTGCCAGCAGCGTGTCCCCGGGTCATTACACCGAGCAGTACTTC,CASSVSPGHYTEQYF
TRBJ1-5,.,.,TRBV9,TGTGCCAGCAGCGTAGTTAACAGCTTGGTAGGCAATCAGCCCCAGCATTTT,CASSVVNSLVGNQPQHF
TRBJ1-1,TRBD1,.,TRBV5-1,TGCGCCAGCAGCTTACAGGGGGCTAACACTGAAGCTTTCTTT,CASSLQGANTEAFF
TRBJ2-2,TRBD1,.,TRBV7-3,TGTGCCAGCAGCTTAAATCGGGCGGGACAGGGGTATTCCGGGGAGCTGTTTTTT,CASSLNRAGQGYSGELFF
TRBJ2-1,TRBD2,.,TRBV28,TGTGCCGGAAATTGGCGGGAGAGAAGTGAACAGTTCTTC,CAGNWRERSEQFF
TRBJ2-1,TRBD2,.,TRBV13,TGTGCCAGCAGCTTAGTGGGACTAGCGGGGGGGACCTACAATGAGCAGTTCTTC,CASSLVGLAGGTYNEQFF
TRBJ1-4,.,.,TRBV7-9,TGTGCCAGCAGCAAAATAATGGCTAATGAAAAACTGTTTTTT,CASSKIMANEKLFF
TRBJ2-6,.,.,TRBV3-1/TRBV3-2,TGTGCCAGCACAGGGGCCAACGTCCTGACTTTC,CASTGANVLTF
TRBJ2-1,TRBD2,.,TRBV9,TGTGCCAGCAGCGTAGCAAGCGGGAGAGATGATATTGAGCAGTTCTTC,CASSVASGRDDIEQFF
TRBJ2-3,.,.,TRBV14,TGTGCCAGCAGCAAGACCGAATGGCGTGATACGCAGTATTTT,CASSKTEWRDTQYF
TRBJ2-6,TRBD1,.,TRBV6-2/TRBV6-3,TGTGCCAGCAGCCTGTACAGGGGTCTGGGGGCCAACGTCCTGACTTTC,CASSLYRGLGANVLTF
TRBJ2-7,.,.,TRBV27,TGTGCCAGCAGGCCCAGGGACTTTAGCGAGCAGTACTTC,CASRPRDFSEQYF
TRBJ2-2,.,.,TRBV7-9,TGTGCCAGCAGCTTAGTAGTGGCCCCACCGGCCGGGGAGCTGTTTTTT,CASSLVVAPPAGELFF
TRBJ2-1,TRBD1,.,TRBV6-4,TGTGCCAGCAGTCCGGGACAGGACGCGGGAGAGCAGTTCTTC,CASSPGQDAGEQFF
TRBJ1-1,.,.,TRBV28,TGTGCCAGCAGTTTATTCGGTAAGGCAGGGAGCACTGAAGCTTTCTTT,CASSLFGKAGSTEAFF
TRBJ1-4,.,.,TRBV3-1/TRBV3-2,TGTGCCAGCAGCCAATGGGGACTGGGAACTAATGAAAAACTGTTTTTT,CASSQWGLGTNEKLFF
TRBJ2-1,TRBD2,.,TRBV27,TGTGCCAGCAGAGTAGCGGGAGTTGGCTACAATGAGCAGTTCTTC,CASRVAGVGYNEQFF
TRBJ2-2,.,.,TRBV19,TGTGCCAGTAGTAACGCCGCTGGGGTCGGGGAGCTGTTTTTT,CASSNAAGVGELFF
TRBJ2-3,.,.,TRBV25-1,TGTGCCAGCAGTGATAAGCCAGATACGCAGTATTTT,CASSDKPDTQYF
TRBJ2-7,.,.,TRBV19,TGTGCCAGTAGACACGGCTACGAGCAGTACTTC,CASRHGYEQYF
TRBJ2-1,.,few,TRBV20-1,TGCAGTGCGGGCCAGGGGCCCGAGCAGTTCTTC,CSAGQGPEQFF
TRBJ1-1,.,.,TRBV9,TGTGCCAGCAGCGTAGGACCAAAGCTGGCGAACACTGAAGCTTTCTTT,CASSVGPKLANTEAFF
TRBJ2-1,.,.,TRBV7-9,TGTGCCAGCAGTATAGCGGAAAGCTCCTACAATGAGCAGTTCTTC,CASSIAESSYNEQFF
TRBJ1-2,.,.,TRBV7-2,TGTGCCAGCAGCTTAGTGGAAGGGCCCTATGGCTACACCTTC,CASSLVEGPYGYTF
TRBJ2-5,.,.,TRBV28,TGTGCCAGCACCCCCCCGACGGGGACCCAGTACTTC,CASTPPTGTQYF
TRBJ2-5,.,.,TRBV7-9,TGTGCCAGCGAAGTGGGGGGACGGGAGACCCAGTACTTC,CASEVGGRETQYF
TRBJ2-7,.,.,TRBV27,TGTGCCAGCAGCCTCAGCCCAAGGAGCTCCTACGAGCAGTACTTC,CASSLSPRSSYEQYF
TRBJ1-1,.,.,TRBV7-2,TGTGCCAGCAGCTCCCTGCTAGCGACTAACACTGAAGCTTTCTTT,CASSSLLATNTEAFF
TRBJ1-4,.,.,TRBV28,TGTGCCAGCAGTGAAGGCGGCAAACTGTTTTTT,CASSEGGKLFF
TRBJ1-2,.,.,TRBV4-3,TGCGCCAGCAGCCAAGATCACGCTATTACGCCCCGGGGTGGCTACACCTTC,CASSQDHAITPRGGYTF
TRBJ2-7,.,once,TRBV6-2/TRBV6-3,TGTGCCAGCAGTATAACCTACGAGCAGTACTTC,CASSITYEQYF
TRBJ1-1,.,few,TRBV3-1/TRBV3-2,TGTGCCAGCGGGGCGTTGGAAGCTTTCTTT,CASGALEAFF
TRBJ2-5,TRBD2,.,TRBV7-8,TGTGCCAGCAGCCGGGGGGGAACGGAGACCCAGTACTTC,CASSRGGTETQYF
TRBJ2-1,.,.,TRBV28,TGTGCCAGCAGTTTAGGGGGCAATGAGCAGTTCTTC,CASSLGGNEQFF
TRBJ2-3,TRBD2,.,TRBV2,TGTGCCAGCAGTGAAGAGGGGCTAGCGGGAGTTCTGAACACAGATACGCAGTATTTT,CASSEEGLAGVLNTDTQYF